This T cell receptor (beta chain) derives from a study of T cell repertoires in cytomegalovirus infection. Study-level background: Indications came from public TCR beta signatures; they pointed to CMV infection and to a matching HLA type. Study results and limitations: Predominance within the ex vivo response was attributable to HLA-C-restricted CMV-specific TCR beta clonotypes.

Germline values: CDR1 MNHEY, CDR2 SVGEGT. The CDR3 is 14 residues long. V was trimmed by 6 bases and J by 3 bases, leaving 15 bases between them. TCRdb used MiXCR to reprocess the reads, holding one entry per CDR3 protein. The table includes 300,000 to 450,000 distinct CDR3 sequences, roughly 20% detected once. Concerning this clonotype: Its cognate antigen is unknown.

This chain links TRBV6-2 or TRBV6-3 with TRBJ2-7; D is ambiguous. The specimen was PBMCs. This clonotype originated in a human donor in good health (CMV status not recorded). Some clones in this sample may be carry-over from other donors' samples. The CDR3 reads CASSLSGVGYEQYF. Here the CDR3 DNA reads TGTGCCAGCAGCCTTTCCGGAGTGGGCTACGAGCAGTACTTC.